The clone carrying this TCR beta chain was seen only once. Its antigen is currently unknown. 13 Jbeta primers and 60 Vbeta primers were used for the PCR. Sequencing used immunoSEQ multiplex PCR; TCRdb keeps in-frame clones, though not all of them. The sample lists about 170,000 clones; about 80% were seen once. The data are from a study of cytomegalovirus exposure and HLA in healthy donors. Study-level results: Analysis was carried out at a later point, and it linked a missense DCLRE1C variant to TCR beta V- and J-gene trimming. A later analysis appeared to link common viral pathogens to several of the most significant clusters.

This TCR came from a girl aged 10-17 years in good health and CMV-seropositive. Sequencing used PBMCs.

The CDR3 reads CASSLMSSTNEKLFF. For the CDR3, the DNA is TGTGCCAGCAGCTTGATGAGCTCAACTAATGAAAAACTGTTTTTT. The chain combines TRBV5-6 with TRBJ1-4; no clear D. CDR3 size: 15 residues. V dropped 1 base and J dropped 0 bases, with 7 bases sitting between them. The V gene's germline CDR1 is SGHDT and CDR2 YYEEEE.